These 23 T cell receptor beta chains originate from one sample sequenced in a study of identical twins. TCRdb reanalysed the 5' RACE reads using MiXCR and keeps one entry per CDR3 protein. The sample lists hundreds of thousands of distinct CDR3 sequences; roughly 20% were seen once. The same data also contributed to another study, on T cells expressing NK-cell markers.

Sequenced input: PBMCs. These receptor sequences come from a woman younger than 30 in good health.

This clonotype was seen at least ten times. V is TRBV5-1 and J is TRBJ1-1; D is ambiguous. The V and J ends lost 3 bases and 4 bases respectively, with 13 bases between them. The CDR3 is 14 residues long. From germline, CDR1 is SGHRS and CDR2 YFSETQ. The CDR3 DNA sequence: TGCGCCAGCAGCTCGAAAACCAGTGGCACTGAAGCTTTCTTT. Translation gives CASSSKTSGTEAFF.

The chain has TRBV24-1 and TRBJ1-5, with 7 bases identical to TRBD1. The CDR3 has 11 residues. CDR1 KGHDR and CDR2 SFDVKD come from the germline V gene. J lost 15 bases, V lost 4 bases, and 5 bases had no gene match. In DNA form, the CDR3 reads TGTGCCACCAGTGACTCGACAGGGTTGCATTTT. Protein product: CATSDSTGLHF.

The sample holds many counts of this clonotype. V usage is TRBV6-1 and J usage is TRBJ1-1; D possibly corresponds to TRBD1 (5 bases). Trimming stripped 8 bases from V and 3 bases from J, with 13 bases between. This CDR3 spans 13 amino acids. Per germline, CDR1 MNHNS and CDR2 SASEGT. The CDR3 is CASGRDGYTEAFF. DNA of the CDR3: TGTGCCAGCGGACGGGACGGCTACACTGAAGCTTTCTTT.

DNA of the CDR3: TGTGCCAGTCAACGGGGGGCCGGCTATGGCTACACCTTC. Residues: CASQRGAGYGYTF. The chain combines TRBV6-1 with TRBJ1-2; possible D gene TRBD1, 6 bases. Trimming removed 9 bases at V and 4 bases at J, with 15 bases between. Germline loops: CDR1 MNHNS, CDR2 SASEGT. The CDR3 sequence is 13 residues long.

This clonotype was picked up a small number of times. The chain combines TRBV29-1 with TRBJ2-2; no firm D call. V dropped 2 bases and J dropped 6 bases, with 7 bases sitting between them. The CDR3 extends over 12 amino acids. Germline CDR1 reads SQVTM; CDR2 reads ANQGSEA. The CDR3 sequence is CSVEIRAGELFF. CDR3 sequence (DNA): TGCAGCGTTGAAATTAGGGCCGGGGAGCTGTTTTTT.

The genes are TRBV20-1 and TRBJ2-7, with D tentatively TRBD1 (5 bases). CDR3 size: 14 residues. Germline-derived CDR1 and CDR2 are DFQATT and SNEGSKA (reference sequence). Trimming stripped 3 bases from V and 2 bases from J, with 14 bases between. The CDR3 loop is CSASRAGKAYEQYF. CDR3 in DNA: TGCAGTGCTAGCCGGGCAGGGAAGGCCTACGAGCAGTACTTC.

The sample holds a few counts of this clonotype. V usage is TRBV20-1 and J usage is TRBJ2-7, with D perhaps given as TRBD1 or TRBD2 (5 bases each). The CDR3 has 15 residues. CDR1 is DFQATT, CDR2 SNEGSKA, per germline (reference sequence). V lost 0 bases, J lost 1 base, and 13 bases lay in between. The CDR3 sequence is CSARDPRGSSYEQYF. CDR3 sequence (DNA): TGCAGTGCTAGAGATCCCCGGGGCAGTTCCTACGAGCAGTACTTC.

The chain links TRBV20-1 to TRBJ2-1, with 8 positions matching TRBD2. This CDR3 comprises 14 residues. Trimming at V came to 3 bases and at J to 2 bases, leaving 3 bases not matched to a gene. Germline loops: CDR1 DFQATT, CDR2 SNEGSKA (reference sequence). CDR3 region: CSASGRGAYNEQFF. DNA for the CDR3: TGCAGTGCTAGCGGGAGGGGCGCCTACAATGAGCAGTTCTTC.

The chain carries TRBV9 and TRBJ2-1; 8 bases are a match to TRBD2. V lost 0 bases to trimming and J lost 4 bases; unmatched junction nucleotides: 6. CDR3 length equals 16 residues. The V gene's germline CDR1 is SGDLS and CDR2 YYNGEE. CDR3 DNA: TGTGCCAGCAGCGTAGACGCCCGGGGGGGATACAATGAGCAGTTCTTC. Its protein is CASSVDARGGYNEQFF.

The rearrangement links TRBV9 to TRBJ2-3; TRBD2 matches 11 bases. Germline lookup yields CDR1 SGDLS and CDR2 YYNGEE. The CDR3 has 15 residues. V shed 7 bases and J 2 bases; nucleotides not matched to a gene: 6. The CDR3 DNA is TGTGCCAGCGCCCGACTAGCGGGGCTCACAGATACGCAGTATTTT. This gives the protein CASARLAGLTDTQYF.

This clonotype showed up just once. This sequence joins TRBV7-2 and TRBJ2-7; D is unresolved. The CDR3 runs to 12 residues. Trimming removed 5 bases from V and 6 bases from J, with 11 bases in between. Germline CDR1 and CDR2: SGHTA and FQGNSA. CDR3 sequence: CASSLRESEQYF. The CDR3 DNA sequence: TGTGCCAGCAGCCTAAGGGAATCCGAGCAGTACTTC.

The chain recombines TRBV20-1 with TRBJ2-7; possibly TRBD2 for D (6 bases). V was pared by 3 bases and J by 6 bases, with 9 bases between. Germline values: CDR1 DFQATT, CDR2 SNEGSKA (reference sequence). The CDR3 loop spans 11 amino acids. CDR3 sequence: CSARIGSEQYF. The CDR3 bases are TGCAGTGCTAGGATCGGGAGCGAGCAGTACTTC.

This clonotype has only one observation. V is TRBV7-9 and J is TRBJ1-2; D not resolved. Deletions cut 3 bases from V and 9 bases from J, with 11 bases between. This CDR3 has 12 residues. CDR1 and CDR2 (germline): SEHNR, FQNEAQ (reference sequence). The chain's CDR3 is CASSFPFGSYTF. The CDR3 DNA is TGTGCCAGCAGCTTCCCGTTCGGGAGCTACACCTTC.

The J gene is TRBJ2-7, the V gene TRBV12-3 or TRBV12-4; D may correspond to TRBD1 or TRBD2 (5 bases each). The CDR3 is 13 amino acids. The V end lost 1 base, the J end lost 10 bases, and 14 bases lay between the germline ends. CDR3 protein: CASSLGGLEEQYF. Written as DNA, the CDR3 is TGTGCCAGCAGTTTAGGGGGGTTGGAGGAACAGTACTTC.

This clonotype occurred a few times. V is TRBV12-3 or TRBV12-4 and J is TRBJ1-4; no reliable D call. V lost 3 bases to trimming and J lost 7 bases, with 9 bases between them. The CDR3 length is 13 residues. CDR3 in amino acids: CASSLSQIEKLFF. CDR3 coding DNA: TGTGCCAGCAGTTTGTCACAGATTGAAAAACTGTTTTTT.

The V gene is TRBV12-3 or TRBV12-4, the J gene TRBJ1-5, with D possibly TRBD1 on 5 matching bases. Between the trimmed V and J ends, which lost 3 bases and 7 bases, there was a span of 10 bases. CDR3 length equals 13 residues. The CDR3 region is CASSFGGSQPQHF. The DNA for the CDR3 is TGTGCCAGCAGTTTTGGGGGATCGCAGCCCCAGCATTTT.

This chain uses TRBV27 with TRBJ2-1; 14 nucleotides line up with TRBD2. Germline CDR1 and CDR2: MNHEY and SMNVEV (reference sequence). This CDR3 comprises 16 residues. The V and J ends lost 1 base and 6 bases, in that order; junction bases with no gene match: 2. The CDR3 region has the DNA TGTGCCAGCAGTTTATATGGACTAGCGGGGGGCAATGAGCAGTTCTTC. Encoded protein: CASSLYGLAGGNEQFF.

Only a few counts were recorded for this clonotype. The rearrangement uses TRBV6-1 and TRBJ2-7, with 7 bases matching TRBD1. The CDR3 contains 14 residues. The J segment lost 3 bases and the V segment lost 7 bases, leaving 9 bases of the junction unmatched. Germline CDR1 reads MNHNS; CDR2 reads SASEGT. Here the CDR3 reads CASTPVGTVYEQYF. CDR3 sequence (DNA): TGTGCCAGCACACCCGTTGGGACAGTCTACGAGCAGTACTTC.

The CDR3 sequence is CASSALTGTGELFF. The CDR3 DNA reads TGTGCCAGCAGCGCCCTGACAGGAACCGGGGAGCTGTTTTTT. V gene TRBV9 combines with J gene TRBJ2-2, with D perhaps TRBD1 (6 bases). The V gene's germline CDR1 is SGDLS and CDR2 YYNGEE. The CDR3 loop spans 14 amino acids. V was clipped by 3 bases and J by 5 bases, with 11 bases between them.

The chain is built from TRBV11-2 and TRBJ2-7; TRBD1 might be the D (6 bases). Germline V gives CDR1 SGHAT, CDR2 FQNNGV. Trimming took 7 bases from V and 4 from J, leaving 14 bases between them. This CDR3 contains 13 residues. CDR3 sequence (DNA): TGTGCCAGCACCCCCGGGACACTTTACGAGCAGTACTTC. Translated: CASTPGTLYEQYF.

There are a few counts of this clonotype. The rearrangement joins TRBV28 to TRBJ1-6; D is ambiguous. CDR1 MDHEN and CDR2 SYDVKM come from the germline V gene. Trimming stripped 8 bases from V and 7 bases from J, with 9 bases between. The CDR3 contains 12 residues. CDR3 region: CASVINNSPLHF. The CDR3 bases are TGTGCCAGCGTTATTAACAATTCACCCCTCCACTTT.

This chain connects TRBV15 to TRBJ1-1; D gene unclear. Deletions cut 5 bases from V and 3 bases from J, with 13 bases between. CDR1 LNHNV and CDR2 YYDKDF come from the germline V gene (reference sequence). The CDR3 length is 14 residues. The CDR3 sequence is CATSAGVMDTEAFF. In DNA form, the CDR3 reads TGTGCCACCAGCGCTGGGGTAATGGACACTGAAGCTTTCTTT.

The table lists this clonotype with a few counts. The chain links TRBV2 to TRBJ2-7, with D unresolved. CDR3 length: 12 residues. The V end lost 9 bases, the J end lost 7 bases, and 16 bases lay between the germline ends. The germline V gene has CDR1 SNHLY and CDR2 FYNNEI. CDR3 residues: CASEADPKEQYF. The DNA for the CDR3 is TGTGCCAGTGAGGCAGACCCGAAGGAGCAGTACTTC.